The clone carrying this TCR beta chain has ten or more counts. This entry belongs to a study of T cells after yellow fever vaccination. The CDR3 consists of 14 residues. The germline CDR1 and CDR2 sequences are LGHDT and YNNKEL (reference sequence). V lost 2 bases to trimming and J lost 7 bases; unmatched junction nucleotides: 3. Production of TCR cDNA was by 5'RACE template switching, which also added a universal primer site and UMIs. TCRdb redid the calling of the 5' RACE reads with MiXCR, one entry per CDR3 protein. The sample lists fewer than 450,000 distinct CDR3 sequences, approximately 10% occurring once.

Sequencing used PBMCs, obtained on the day of the first yellow fever vaccination. This chain joins TRBV3-1 and TRBJ2-1; 9 bases map to TRBD2. This clonotype originated in a man aged 18 to 29 who received the YFV17D yellow fever vaccine. The DNA for the CDR3 is TGTGCCAGCAGCCAATGGACTAGCGAGAATGAGCAGTTCTTC. This encodes CASSQWTSENEQFF.